Listed here are 29 T cell receptor beta chains from one sample, sequenced in a study of cytomegalovirus exposure and HLA in healthy donors. The PCR employed 60 Vbeta primers together with 13 Jbeta primers. TCRdb keeps only in-frame clones here, not all; method: immunoSEQ multiplex PCR. The top ten clones hold roughly 22% of a sample with some 77,000 clones, over 70% of them seen once. What was sequenced was PBMCs. These receptors were taken from a woman aged 35 to 49 in good health and CMV-seropositive.

This clone has just one count. This chain connects TRBV7-9 to TRBJ1-4; 10 nucleotides align to TRBD1. The germline gives CDR1 SEHNR, CDR2 FQNEAQ (reference sequence). The CDR3 extends over 18 amino acids. V lost 5 bases to trimming and J lost 7 bases; unmatched junction nucleotides: 16. The CDR3 DNA follows: TGTGCCAGCAGCCGCGACCCTCGCTCGGGACAGGGGCGTGAAAAACTGTTTTTT. Translating it yields CASSRDPRSGQGREKLFF. Supplemented by reference TRBV7-9 and TRBJ1-4, the full variable domain reads DTGVSQNPRHKITKRGQNVTFRCDPISEHNRLYWYRQTLGQGPEFLTYFQNEAQLEKSRLLSDRFSAERPKGSFSTLEIQRTEQGDSAMYLCASSRDPRSGQGREKLFFGSGTQLSVL.

The CDR3 spells CASSPDFYEQYF. In DNA, the CDR3 is TGTGCCAGTAGTCCGGACTTCTACGAGCAGTACTTC. V gene TRBV19 combines with J gene TRBJ2-7; D is perhaps TRBD2 (5 bases). This CDR3 is 12 amino acids long. Trimming left V 5 bases short and J 3 bases short, with 8 bases between. Germline CDR1 LNHDA, CDR2 SQIVND (reference sequence).

The chain carries TRBV11-2 and TRBJ2-2; D is unclear. From germline, CDR1 is SGHAT and CDR2 FQNNGV. The CDR3 totals 13 residues. Trimming took 3 bases from V and 5 from J, leaving 7 bases between them. The CDR3 here is CASSFERTGELFF. The CDR3 region has the DNA TGTGCCAGCAGCTTTGAGAGGACCGGGGAGCTGTTTTTT.

The CDR3 coding sequence is TGTGCCAGTAGGGGTGGACAGGGCGCTTCCAATCAGCCCCAGCATTTT. Amino acids: CASRGGQGASNQPQHF. The chain recombines TRBV19 with TRBJ1-5; TRBD1 aligns across 8 bases. CDR1 and CDR2 (germline): LNHDA, SQIVND (reference sequence). The CDR3 is 16 amino acids. The J segment lost 3 bases and the V segment lost 6 bases, leaving 10 bases of the junction unmatched.

This clone came up once. The chain recombines TRBV4-1 with TRBJ2-1; 13 bases line up with TRBD2. The CDR3 loop spans 16 amino acids. Germline CDR1 and CDR2: MGHRA and YSYEKL. V dropped 4 bases and J dropped 1; count of bases not matched to a gene: 1. In nucleotides, the CDR3 is TGCGCCAGCAGCCGGACTAGCGGGGGTTCCTACAATGAGCAGTTCTTC. Its translation: CASSRTSGGSYNEQFF.

V and J are TRBV30 and TRBJ1-2, with a tentative D call TRBD1 (6 bases). The CDR3 sequence is 13 residues long. Germline CDR1 is GTSNPN and CDR2 is SVGIG (reference sequence). Trimming pared 5 bases from V and 4 bases from J, leaving 14 bases between. In nucleotides, the CDR3 is TGTGCCTGGGGACGACAGGACTTCTATGGCTACACCTTC. It codes for CAWGRQDFYGYTF.

The V and J genes are TRBV7-9 and TRBJ1-2; D ambiguous. With 2 bases removed from V and 2 bases from J, the gap between germline ends came to 6 bases. The CDR3 has 13 amino acids. Germline CDR1 and CDR2: SEHNR and FQNEAQ (reference sequence). The CDR3 is CASSLSQNYGYTF. DNA for the CDR3: TGTGCCAGCAGCTTAAGTCAGAACTATGGCTACACCTTC.

This chain connects TRBV5-1 to TRBJ2-1; tentative D call: TRBD2 (5 bases). CDR3 length: 15 residues. In germline, CDR1 is SGHRS, CDR2 YFSETQ. V gave up 1 base and J gave up 0 bases, with 8 bases separating them. The DNA of the CDR3 is TGCGCCAGCAGCTTGAACAGCGGCTCCTACAATGAGCAGTTCTTC. It codes for CASSLNSGSYNEQFF.

This chain uses TRBV15 with TRBJ1-4, with unresolved D. Looked up from germline, CDR1 is LNHNV and CDR2 is YYDKDF (reference sequence). The CDR3 contains 14 residues. With 3 bases removed from V and 0 bases from J, the gap between germline ends came to 5 bases. The CDR3 DNA follows: TGTGCCACCAGCAGTCAGGCAACTAATGAAAAACTGTTTTTT. Protein: CATSSQATNEKLFF.

The V and J genes are TRBV2 and TRBJ1-5, with 9 nucleotides matching TRBD1. V gave up 4 bases and J gave up 5 bases; unmatched junction bases: 3. Looked up from germline, CDR1 is SNHLY and CDR2 is FYNNEI. CDR3 size: 14 residues. The CDR3 coding sequence is TGTGCCAGCAGTGGGACAGGGGTTGATCAGCCCCAGCATTTT. As protein: CASSGTGVDQPQHF.

The V and J genes are TRBV5-6 and TRBJ1-1; TRBD1 matches at 9 bases. Germline CDR1 reads SGHDT; CDR2 reads YYEEEE. Unmatched junction bases numbered 8, after V lost 5 bases and J lost 3 bases. CDR3 length equals 15 residues. CDR3 residues: CASRVIQGAYTEAFF. The DNA for the CDR3 is TGTGCCAGCAGGGTAATACAGGGGGCGTACACTGAAGCTTTCTTT.

The chain has TRBV2 and TRBJ2-7; TRBD1 agrees at 9 bases. The ends lost 6 bases at V and 3 bases at J; junction bases unmatched: 6. Germline V CDR1 and CDR2: SNHLY, FYNNEI. CDR3 length equals 14 residues. CDR3 nucleotide sequence: TGTGCCAGCAGGGATGGGACAGGGAACTACGAGCAGTACTTC. This encodes CASRDGTGNYEQYF.

This clone was recorded only once. The V and J genes are TRBV5-1 and TRBJ1-1; 7 positions match TRBD1. Germline CDR1 reads SGHRS; CDR2 reads YFSETQ. The CDR3 totals 14 residues. The V gene end was trimmed by 4 bases and the J gene end by 6 bases; junction bases not matched to a gene: 9. The CDR3 nucleotides are TGCGCCAGCAGCCTAGGGGGCGCGACCCCTGAAGCTTTCTTT. Amino acids: CASSLGGATPEAFF.

The J gene is TRBJ2-7, the V gene TRBV6-5; D perhaps matches TRBD1 (6 bases). Germline V gene data show CDR1 as MNHEY and CDR2 as SVGAGI. V lost 6 bases and J 9 bases, leaving 24 bases between the germline ends. The length of the CDR3 is 15 residues. In DNA form, the CDR3 reads TGTGCCAGCAGCCGAGTAGGGACATCGGTTTTCGGGCAGTACTTC. Translating it yields CASSRVGTSVFGQYF.

This clone has a single count. The rearrangement links TRBV14 to TRBJ2-3; D may be TRBD1 (6 bases). Germline CDR1 SGHDN, CDR2 FVKESK. The CDR3 loop spans 15 amino acids. V lost 0 bases to trimming and J lost 4 bases, with 11 bases between them. This CDR3 is CASSQERGLADTQYF. CDR3 DNA: TGTGCCAGCAGCCAAGAAAGGGGGTTGGCAGATACGCAGTATTTT.

The genes are TRBV30 and TRBJ1-1; D may be TRBD1 (6 bases). CDR1 and CDR2 from the germline V gene are GTSNPN and SVGIG (reference sequence). The CDR3 has 13 residues. Trimming removed 5 bases from V and 0 bases from J, with 10 bases in between. CDR3 DNA: TGTGCCTGGGACAGGAGCCTGAACACTGAAGCTTTCTTT. Translating it yields CAWDRSLNTEAFF. Filled out from reference TRBV30 and TRBJ1-1, the complete variable domain reads SQTIHQWPATLVQPVGSPLSLECTVEGTSNPNLYWYRQAAGRGLQLLFYSVGIGQISSEVPQNLSASRPQDRQFILSSKKLLLSDSGFYLCAWDRSLNTEAFFGQGTRLTVV.

The chain is built from TRBV6-4 and TRBJ2-6, with a possible D match to TRBD1 (6 bases). The ends were cut back, 6 bases at V and 2 bases at J, with 14 bases in the middle. The germline V gene encodes CDR1 MRHNA and CDR2 SNTAGT. There are 16 residues in the CDR3. The CDR3 spells CASSPLPGAGANVLTF. The CDR3 coding sequence is TGTGCCAGCAGCCCGCTCCCAGGGGCTGGGGCCAACGTCCTGACTTTC.

CDR3 DNA: TGTGCCAGCAGCCCATTCGAGGGTCAATATGGCTACACCTTC. Its protein is CASSPFEGQYGYTF. V gene TRBV7-6 combines with J gene TRBJ1-2, with no clear D. In germline, CDR1 is SGHVS, CDR2 FNYEAQ. This CDR3 comprises 14 residues. V was pared by 5 bases and J by 5 bases, with 15 bases between.

The chain joins TRBV9 to TRBJ2-1, with D possibly being TRBD2 (6 bases). V was pared by 3 bases and J by 0 bases, with 13 bases between. CDR3 length equals 16 residues. Per the germline V gene, CDR1 is SGDLS and CDR2 is YYNGEE. The CDR3 reads CASSGEDGYSYNEQFF. The CDR3 DNA sequence: TGTGCCAGCAGCGGGGAGGACGGGTACTCCTACAATGAGCAGTTCTTC.

The chain carries TRBV6-5 and TRBJ1-1, with 7 bases aligning to TRBD1. Germline V CDR1 and CDR2: MNHEY, SVGAGI. The CDR3 is 15 amino acids. Losses at the gene ends were 3 bases for V and 8 bases for J; bases not matched to a gene: 12. The CDR3 nucleotides are TGTGCCAGCAGTTATCTCGGGACAGCCACTGGAGAAGCTTTCTTT. Its translation is CASSYLGTATGEAFF.

This chain links TRBV29-1 with TRBJ2-1; TRBD1 matches at 7 bases. The junction had 5 bases not matched to a gene; V was cut back by 4 bases and J by 5 bases. Germline V gene lookup returns CDR1 SQVTM and CDR2 ANQGSEA. This CDR3 has 13 amino acids. CDR3 in amino acids: CSVAQTGNNEQFF. The CDR3 coding sequence is TGCAGCGTTGCACAGACAGGGAACAATGAGCAGTTCTTC.

The chain has TRBV5-1 and TRBJ2-3; a possible D gene is TRBD1 (5 bases). The CDR3 length is 12 residues. Germline V CDR1 and CDR2: SGHRS, YFSETQ. V gave up 1 base and J gave up 5 bases, with 5 bases separating them. The CDR3 is CASSLQGDTQYF. The CDR3 DNA reads TGCGCCAGCAGCTTGCAGGGAGATACGCAGTATTTT.

CDR3 in DNA: TGCGCCAGCAGCTTGAGACAGGGGGCGGACACTGAAGCTTTCTTT. Protein: CASSLRQGADTEAFF. The V call is TRBV5-1, the J call TRBJ1-1; the match to TRBD1 covers 10 bases. The germline CDR1 and CDR2 sequences are SGHRS and YFSETQ. The V gene end was trimmed by 1 base and the J gene end by 3 bases; junction bases not matched to a gene: 3. The CDR3 has 15 residues.

In DNA, the CDR3 is TGTGCCAGCAGCTTTGACGGACTAGCGGGAGGGAGGAATGAGCAGTTCTTC. Protein product: CASSFDGLAGGRNEQFF. The rearrangement uses TRBV7-2 and TRBJ2-1; TRBD2 matches 15 bases. The V and J ends lost 3 bases and 7 bases, in that order; junction bases with no gene match: 7. CDR1 is SGHTA, CDR2 FQGNSA, per germline. This CDR3 is built from 17 residues.

This rearrangement joins TRBV5-4 to TRBJ2-3, with a weak D call TRBD2 (5 bases). Germline V CDR1 and CDR2: SGHNT, YYREEE (reference sequence). The V end lost 0 bases, the J end lost 4 bases, and 12 bases lay between the germline ends. This CDR3 comprises 15 residues. CDR3 sequence: CASSLARMGADTQYF. For the CDR3, the DNA is TGTGCCAGCAGCTTGGCCCGTATGGGAGCAGATACGCAGTATTTT. Looking up the rest from reference TRBV5-4 and TRBJ2-3 gives the full variable domain: ETGVTQSPTHLIKTRGQQVTLRCSSQSGHNTVSWYQQALGQGPQFIFQYYREEENGRGNFPPRFSGLQFPNYSSELNVNALELDDSALYLCASSLARMGADTQYFGPGTRLTVL.

V is TRBV10-3 and J is TRBJ2-7, with D possibly TRBD2 on 5 matching bases. CDR1 is ENHRY and CDR2 is SYGVKD in the germline V gene. The CDR3 length is 13 residues. The germline V and J ends were trimmed by 4 bases and 3 bases, with 10 bases remaining between them. The CDR3 protein is CAISVGESYEQYF. CDR3 bases: TGTGCCATCAGTGTGGGAGAGAGCTACGAGCAGTACTTC.

The V gene is TRBV6-5, the J gene TRBJ1-2; TRBD1 aligns across 9 bases. This CDR3 region has 15 residues. CDR1 and CDR2 from the germline V gene are MNHEY and SVGAGI. V lost 5 bases, J lost 2 bases, and 6 bases stayed unmatched. CDR3 amino acids: CASSQGDRANYGYTF. The CDR3 DNA sequence: TGTGCCAGCAGTCAGGGGGACAGGGCCAACTATGGCTACACCTTC.

V usage is TRBV27 and J usage is TRBJ2-5; TRBD2 might be the D (7 bases). Trimming pared 2 bases from V and 7 bases from J, leaving 14 bases between. Germline CDR1 reads MNHEY; CDR2 reads SMNVEV (reference sequence). This CDR3 has 14 residues. The CDR3 DNA sequence: TGTGCCAGCAGTTTAGTGTCGGGGGGCGGGACCCAGTACTTC. It specifies CASSLVSGGGTQYF.

CDR3 nucleotide sequence: TGTGCCTGGAGTGGCGGGAGGCGACAAGAGACCCAGTACTTC. As protein: CAWSGGRRQETQYF. The chain employs TRBV30 and TRBJ2-5; 8 nucleotides match TRBD2. V trimming: 1 base; J trimming: 2 bases; junction bases outside the gene matches: 3. The CDR3 runs to 14 residues. From germline, CDR1 is GTSNPN and CDR2 SVGIG (reference sequence).